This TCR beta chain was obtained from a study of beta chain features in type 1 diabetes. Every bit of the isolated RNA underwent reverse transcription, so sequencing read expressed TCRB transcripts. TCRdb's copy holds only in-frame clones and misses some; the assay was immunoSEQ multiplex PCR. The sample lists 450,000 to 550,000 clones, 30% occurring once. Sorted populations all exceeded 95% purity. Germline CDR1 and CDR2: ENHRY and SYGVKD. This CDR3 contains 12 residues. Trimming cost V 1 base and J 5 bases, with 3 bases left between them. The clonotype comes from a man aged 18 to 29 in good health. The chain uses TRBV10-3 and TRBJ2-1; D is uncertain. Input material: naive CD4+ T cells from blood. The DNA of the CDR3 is TGTGCCATCAGTGAGTTTGACAATGAGCAGTTCTTC. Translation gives CAISEFDNEQFF.